Following are 15 T cell receptor beta chains from one sample sequenced in a study of draining lymph node invasion in breast cancer. TCRdb ran MiXCR on the bulk RNA-seq reads and lists one entry per CDR3 protein. The table lists 1,200 or so distinct CDR3 sequences, roughly 61% of them singletons. Cells sorted as CD4+ CD45RA- CD25high were taken as memory regulatory T cells. Sequenced input: sorted memory Tregs from a lymph node. The receptors derive from a female donor with luminal breast cancer.

V is TRBV9 and J is TRBJ1-5; D possibly corresponds to TRBD1 (6 bases). Germline V gene lookup returns CDR1 SGDLS and CDR2 YYNGEE. The CDR3 length is 13 residues. V lost 0 bases and J 11 bases, leaving 12 bases between the germline ends. The CDR3 sequence is CASSVALTGSQHF. DNA of the CDR3: TGTGCCAGCAGCGTAGCTTTGACAGGTTCCCAGCATTTT.

The CDR3 is CGWTVAEKLFF. CDR3 nucleotide sequence: TGCGGTTGGACAGTGGCTGAAAAACTGTTTTTT. The V and J genes are TRBV29-1 and TRBJ1-4; D might be TRBD1 (6 bases). The CDR3 is made up of 11 amino acids. Germline V gene lookup returns CDR1 SQVTM and CDR2 ANQGSEA.

V gene TRBV5-4 combines with J gene TRBJ2-5; 10 nucleotides line up with TRBD1. The CDR3 runs to 16 residues. V lost 0 bases and J lost 4; bases outside the gene matches: 6. In germline, CDR1 is SGHNT, CDR2 YYREEE (reference sequence). The CDR3 DNA sequence: TGTGCCAGCAGCTTGGTGACAGGGGGCTTCGGAGAGACCCAGTACTTC. Amino acids: CASSLVTGGFGETQYF.

This clonotype was seen a few times. The rearrangement links TRBV5-4 to TRBJ1-6, with D hard to call. This CDR3 region has 12 residues. Germline V gives CDR1 SGHNT, CDR2 YYREEE (reference sequence). V was clipped by 8 bases and J by 8 bases, with 11 bases between them. In DNA form, the CDR3 reads TGTGCCAGTAAAAGACCCGATTCACCCCTCCACTTT. Translating it yields CASKRPDSPLHF.

The chain employs TRBV3-1 and TRBJ1-2, with D hard to call. This CDR3 is 13 amino acids long. Trimming took off 1 base at V and 7 bases at J, with 10 bases between the two ends. Per the germline V gene, CDR1 is LGHDT and CDR2 is YNNKEL (reference sequence). The CDR3: CASSQGTQVGYTF. CDR3 nucleotides: TGTGCCAGCAGCCAAGGAACCCAAGTTGGCTACACCTTC. The full variable domain, rest sourced from reference TRBV3-1 and TRBJ1-2, is DTAVSQTPKYLVTQMGNDKSIKCEQNLGHDTMYWYKQDSKKFLKIMFSYNNKELIINETVPNRFSPKSPDKAHLNLHINSLELGDSAVYFCASSQGTQVGYTFGSGTRLTVV.

The chain carries TRBV7-9 and TRBJ2-2, with D possibly TRBD2 on 5 matching bases. This CDR3 contains 15 residues. V dropped 4 bases and J dropped 2 bases, with 11 bases sitting between them. The germline CDR1 and CDR2 sequences are SEHNR and FQNEAQ (reference sequence). Written as DNA, the CDR3 is TGTGCCAGCAGCTCCTGGGAGACAAACACCGGGGAGCTGTTTTTT. It yields the protein CASSSWETNTGELFF.

The chain carries TRBV6-5 and TRBJ1-5; D not certain. Trimming pared 6 bases from V and 2 bases from J, leaving 8 bases between. The germline V gene encodes CDR1 MNHEY and CDR2 SVGAGI. The CDR3 consists of 13 residues. The CDR3, as DNA: TGTGCCAGCAGACATAGGGGCAATCAGCCCCAGCATTTT. The encoded protein is CASRHRGNQPQHF.

This chain links TRBV19 with TRBJ1-2; D gene uncertain. The CDR3 runs 14 residues. V was clipped by 7 bases and J by 6 bases, with 18 bases between them. Germline V gene sequence: CDR1 LNHDA, CDR2 SQIVND (reference sequence). The CDR3 DNA reads TGTGCCAGTACCCGAGACTCGACAAGGGATGGCTACACCTTC. Its translation is CASTRDSTRDGYTF.

This clonotype was seen only a few times. This chain links TRBV11-1 with TRBJ2-7, with a possible D match to TRBD2 (6 bases). V lost 4 bases and J lost 7, with 17 bases in between. This CDR3 region has 14 residues. Germline V gene lookup returns CDR1 SGHAT and CDR2 FQDESV (reference sequence). CDR3 loop: CASSSGTGVEEQYF. As DNA, the CDR3 is TGTGCCAGCAGCTCAGGGACGGGGGTCGAGGAGCAGTACTTC.

This clonotype was counted a few times. The chain is built from TRBV12-3 or TRBV12-4 and TRBJ2-5; D is uncertain. The CDR3 is made up of 13 amino acids. The germline V and J ends were trimmed by 6 bases and 5 bases, with 13 bases remaining between them. DNA of the CDR3: TGTGCCAGCAGATCGCACGGATTGGAGACCCAGTACTTC. Translation gives CASRSHGLETQYF.

This clonotype appeared a few times. V usage is TRBV6-1 and J usage is TRBJ1-5, with no clear D. V lost 5 bases to trimming and J lost 4 bases, with 6 bases between them. CDR1 and CDR2 (germline): MNHNS, SASEGT. This CDR3 is built from 12 residues. For the CDR3, the DNA is TGTGCCAGCAGTCCAGAGAATCAGCCCCAGCATTTT. Its translation is CASSPENQPQHF.

This clonotype showed up just a few times. The chain has TRBV4-1 and TRBJ1-4, with unresolved D. Germline CDR1 is MGHRA and CDR2 is YSYEKL. The CDR3 totals 14 residues. Trimming stripped 1 base from V and 8 bases from J, with 11 bases between. CDR3 region: CASSQGRVREKLFF. The CDR3 nucleotides are TGCGCCAGCAGCCAAGGCCGGGTGCGGGAAAAACTGTTTTTT.

V is TRBV21-1 and J is TRBJ1-5. TRBV21-1 is a known pseudogene. CDR3 size: 14 residues. This chain's CDR3 is CASSKTIREQPQHF. The CDR3 DNA reads as TGTGCCAGCAGCAAAACCATCCGCGAACAGCCCCAGCATTTT.

The chain links TRBV20-1 to TRBJ2-3, with TRBD2 identical over 9 bases. The V gene end was trimmed by 3 bases and the J gene end by 1 base; junction bases not matched to a gene: 2. The CDR3 runs to 14 residues. Germline loops: CDR1 DFQATT, CDR2 SNEGSKA (reference sequence). CDR3 in amino acids: CSASPSGGTDTQYF. The CDR3 DNA sequence: TGCAGTGCTAGTCCTAGCGGGGGCACAGATACGCAGTATTTT.

The CDR3 sequence: CASSLEGVYGYTF. The CDR3 nucleotides are TGTGCCAGCAGCTTAGAAGGAGTCTATGGCTACACCTTC. J is TRBJ1-2 and V is TRBV11-1; no reliable D call. Germline assignment: CDR1 SGHAT and CDR2 FQDESV (reference sequence). CDR3 length: 13 residues. The V and J ends lost 1 base and 4 bases respectively, with 7 bases between them.